This T cell receptor beta chain was profiled in a study of blood T cells in healthy people across ages (dated by TCRdb to about 2015). Some background on the complete study: In model experiments, template switching captured roughly one uniquely barcoded TCR beta cDNA molecule for every two T cells. To track age-related changes in TCR beta repertoire diversity, the study relied on deep sequencing normalized with unique cDNA molecular identifiers. The donors were split into four age groups: young (average around 15 years), middle-aged (about 40), aged (about 56) and long-lived (roughly 86). Two additional independent replicas of 1 million unique cDNA reads from the same blood draw were analyzed for two donors (one aged 18 to 29 and one aged 80 or older). Donors of different ages were randomly distributed across sequencing lanes to avoid experimental bias. On the study overall, not on this receptor specifically: Because donor CMV infection status was unknown, age-related changes in expanded clonotypes were potentially confounded. Observed TCR beta diversity correlated strongly with the percentage of naive T cells measured by flow cytometry. Conclusive comparison of naive and antigen-experienced compartments was prevented by the profiling of bulk unsorted PBMCs. As age increased, observed TCR beta diversity per million T cells dropped in a roughly linear way, and a significant reduction was already evident by age around 41. Estimates of total diversity based on one million sequenced T cells were regarded as lower bounds and as underestimates. The long-lived group showed more naive CD4+ T cells, fewer expanded clones and increased TCR diversity than the aged group, suggesting age selection.

Library preparation used 5' RACE. Sequencing took place on an Illumina HiSeq 2500. A second PCR of 7 to 11 cycles was performed with a sample-barcoded 5' primer and a J-beta primer mix. A unique molecular identifier was introduced onto each TCR beta cDNA molecule by a template-switch 5' adaptor carrying 12 random nucleotides. Each sample yielded at least 2.5 million CDR3-containing paired-end reads. The Mint cDNA synthesis kit, primed by a TRBC-specific oligonucleotide, was used to synthesize first-strand cDNA from all RNA. After uracil-DNA glycosylase treatment, a first 18-cycle PCR used universal primers M1SS and BC2_uni_R on all cDNA. The study's processing was this. Each sample was normalized by randomly selecting 1 million high-quality reads, each carrying a distinct molecular identifier. Reads sharing molecular identifiers were discarded rather than binned into consensus sequences. MiTCR, with a Q25 quality threshold and the strictest error-elimination algorithm, was used for CDR3 identification, clonotype clustering and error correction. Lower-bound total TCR beta diversity was estimated with a nonparametric unseen species model using Euler transformation. Using fastp trimming at Q25 and MiXCR clonotype assembly, TCRdb reanalyzed the public sequencing data and kept in-frame beta chains. Rows are unified per CDR3 protein, each entry keeping the most common DNA and genes. TCRdb, not the authors, supplied the V and J calls. The sample table lists 650,000 to 800,000 distinct CDR3 sequences, under 45% of them with a count of one. The leading ten clones occupy around 21% of the sample.

From the cysteine through the phenylalanine, the CDR3 covers 17 amino acids. Only the CDR3 portion is preserved as DNA: 51 bases, with reading frame beginning at the first base. The germline V gene supplies CDR1 SGHTA and CDR2 FQGNSA. V ends up 5 bases short and J 4 bases short, with an unmatched junction base count of 16. In regard to this clonotype: No antigen is known for it. No per-base quality is available; no much larger clone lies one base away.

The donors were a few dozen Caucasian individuals from Russia, aged roughly 6 to 100 years, who were systemically healthy. About 10 milliliters of peripheral blood were drawn from each donor into EDTA-treated Vacutainer tubes. Ficoll-Paque density-gradient centrifugation was used to isolate PBMCs, with at least 6 million per sample. Trizol reagent was used to extract total RNA from the PBMCs, yielding at least 6 micrograms per sample. Naive CD45RAhigh/CD27high T cell percentages were measured by flow cytometry on a PBMC aliquot from every donor. The chain uses TRBV7-2 and TRBJ2-5; 7 central bases correspond to TRBD2. This clonotype was sampled from a man in his 60s in good health. The specimen was blood. The nucleotide sequence is given as TGTGCCAGCAGCCCGTCCCCGAGGGCCGGGGGGAGAGAGACCCAGTACTTC. It translates to CASSPSPRAGGRETQYF.